The 24 T cell receptor beta chains below all came from one sample that was sequenced in a study of radiotherapy plus CTLA-4 blockade in lung cancer. The table came from immunoSEQ multiplex PCR; TCRdb's copy has only in-frame clones and leaves some out. The sample yields around 100,000 clones, approximately 77% seen once. The specimen was peripheral blood, collected from a patient treated with radiotherapy plus ipilimumab. Receptors originate from a human donor with non-small cell lung cancer that progressed on radiotherapy plus ipilimumab. Some clones in this sample may be carry-over from other donors' samples.

The CDR3 here is CATRGDTEAFF. As DNA, the CDR3 is TGCGCCACCAGGGGGGACACTGAAGCTTTCTTT. The chain uses TRBV5-1 and TRBJ1-1; 7 positions match TRBD1. Trimming at V came to 9 bases and at J to 3 bases, leaving 2 bases not matched to a gene. This CDR3 has 11 amino acids. Germline V lookup: CDR1 SGHRS, CDR2 YFSETQ.

The chain carries TRBV7-2 and TRBJ2-1, with D possibly called TRBD1 or TRBD2 (5 bases each). Between the trimmed V and J ends, which lost 5 bases and 1 base, there was a span of 12 bases. The CDR3 runs 15 residues. Germline CDR1 and CDR2: SGHTA and FQGNSA. This CDR3 is CASSPPGPSYNEQFF. CDR3 nucleotides: TGTGCCAGCAGCCCCCCGGGGCCTTCCTACAATGAGCAGTTCTTC.

The genes are TRBV5-1 and TRBJ1-2, with 7 nucleotides matching TRBD1. V was pared by 1 base and J by 2 bases, with 2 bases of the junction left unmatched. The CDR3 extends over 14 amino acids. Germline CDR1 is SGHRS and CDR2 is YFSETQ. CDR3 DNA: TGCGCCAGCAGCTTGACAGGGGCCAACTATGGCTACACCTTC. This translates into CASSLTGANYGYTF. The entire variable domain, with the rest obtained from reference TRBV5-1 and TRBJ1-2, is as follows: KAGVTQTPRYLIKTRGQQVTLSCSPISGHRSVSWYQQTPGQGLQFLFEYFSETQRNKGNFPGRFSGRQFSNSRSEMNVSTLELGDSALYLCASSLTGANYGYTFGSGTRLTVV.

This chain links TRBV29-1 with TRBJ1-2; 10 nucleotides line up with TRBD1. The J segment lost 6 bases and the V segment lost 5 bases, leaving 6 bases of the junction unmatched. CDR1 SQVTM and CDR2 ANQGSEA come from the germline V gene. The CDR3 length is 13 residues. CDR3: CSVTTGGWNGYTF. In DNA form, the CDR3 reads TGCAGCGTTACGACAGGGGGCTGGAATGGCTACACCTTC.

V usage is TRBV2 and J usage is TRBJ1-3, with 7 bases fitting TRBD1. Germline V CDR1 and CDR2: SNHLY, FYNNEI. Trimming removed 4 bases from V and 0 bases from J; junction bases left unmatched: 9. This CDR3 region has 17 residues. CDR3 sequence: CASSGDSQFVSGNTIYF. In nucleotides, the CDR3 is TGTGCCAGCAGTGGGGACAGTCAATTTGTCTCTGGAAACACCATATATTTT.

The chain couples TRBV29-1 to TRBJ1-1; D is possibly TRBD1 (6 bases). This CDR3 comprises 15 residues. In germline, CDR1 is SQVTM, CDR2 ANQGSEA. The V and J ends lost 2 bases and 3 bases respectively, with 16 bases between them. The CDR3 sequence is CSVETLGGRDTEAFF. The CDR3 nucleotides are TGCAGCGTTGAAACGCTAGGGGGGAGAGACACTGAAGCTTTCTTT.

The V and J genes are TRBV30 and TRBJ2-5; 9 positions match TRBD2. V lost 2 bases, J lost 4 bases, and 2 bases stayed unmatched. CDR3 length equals 13 residues. Germline V gene sequence: CDR1 GTSNPN, CDR2 SVGIG (reference sequence). The CDR3 bases are TGTGCCTGGAGTACACTAGCGGGAGAGACCCAGTACTTC. It translates to CAWSTLAGETQYF. The variable domain in full, completed from reference TRBV30 and TRBJ2-5, reads SQTIHQWPATLVQPVGSPLSLECTVEGTSNPNLYWYRQAAGRGLQLLFYSVGIGQISSEVPQNLSASRPQDRQFILSSKKLLLSDSGFYLCAWSTLAGETQYFGPGTRLLVL.

V usage is TRBV27 and J usage is TRBJ2-7, with TRBD1 identical over 9 bases. The V segment lost 5 bases and the J segment 3 bases; nucleotides outside the gene matches: 8. The CDR3 totals 15 residues. The V gene's germline CDR1 is MNHEY and CDR2 SMNVEV (reference sequence). The CDR3: CASSPGTGKGYEQYF. DNA of the CDR3: TGTGCCAGCAGTCCCGGGACAGGGAAGGGCTACGAGCAGTACTTC.

The chain recombines TRBV5-3 with TRBJ1-1; tentatively, D is TRBD1 (6 bases). TRBV5-3 is classed as an ORF, of uncertain function. The V end was cut by 0 bases, the J end by 4 bases, with 13 bases between. The CDR3 length is 15 residues. CDR3 sequence: CARSLAPNRATEAFF. CDR3 nucleotides: TGTGCCAGAAGCTTGGCCCCTAACAGGGCCACTGAAGCTTTCTTT.

The rearrangement uses TRBV19 and TRBJ1-5; D gene ambiguous. The CDR3 contains 13 residues. V was cut by 5 bases and J by 12 bases, with 17 bases left in between. Germline CDR1 reads LNHDA; CDR2 reads SQIVND (reference sequence). This CDR3 reads CASSPVGGGNQHF. DNA for the CDR3: TGTGCCAGTAGTCCCGTAGGTGGCGGAAACCAGCATTTT.

The chain has TRBV25-1 and TRBJ1-1; 11 bases are shared with TRBD1. Germline V CDR1 and CDR2: MGHDK, SYGVNS. V dropped 7 bases and J dropped 5; count of bases not matched to a gene: 9. The CDR3 runs 15 residues. CDR3 coding DNA: TGTGCCAGCACGAAGGGGACAGGGGGTTATACTGAAGCTTTCTTT. Protein: CASTKGTGGYTEAFF.

This clone showed up just a few times. The gene calls are TRBV5-6 and TRBJ1-2; TRBD1 agrees at 9 bases. CDR3 size: 13 residues. Trimming at V came to 4 bases and at J to 4 bases, leaving 2 bases not matched to a gene. The V gene's germline CDR1 is SGHDT and CDR2 YYEEEE. The CDR3 DNA sequence: TGTGCCAGCAGCCCGACAGGGGGCTATGGCTACACCTTC. Protein sequence: CASSPTGGYGYTF.

V and J are TRBV19 and TRBJ1-1; D may be TRBD1 (5 bases). In germline, CDR1 is LNHDA, CDR2 SQIVND (reference sequence). The CDR3 spans 17 residues. The germline V and J ends were trimmed by 3 bases and 1 base, with 18 bases remaining between them. The CDR3 loop is CASSMWGAGAGNTEAFF. The CDR3 DNA is TGTGCCAGTAGTATGTGGGGCGCGGGTGCGGGGAACACTGAAGCTTTCTTT.

This sequence joins TRBV5-6 and TRBJ1-2; 7 nucleotides align to TRBD1. V shed 0 bases, J shed 5 bases, and the junction held 13 bases outside the gene matches. CDR1 is SGHDT and CDR2 is YYEEEE in the germline V gene. This CDR3 has 17 residues. In DNA, the CDR3 is TGTGCCAGCAGCTTGGACAGGGGCCACAACCGCGGATATGGCTACACCTTC. It specifies CASSLDRGHNRGYGYTF.

The gene calls are TRBV4-1 and TRBJ1-5; the match to TRBD1 covers 9 bases. The CDR3 runs 16 residues. CDR1 is MGHRA, CDR2 YSYEKL, per germline. Losses at the gene ends were 0 bases for V and 2 bases for J; bases not matched to a gene: 2. The CDR3 nucleotides are TGCGCCAGCAGCCAAGAAAGACAGGGGGGCAATCAGCCCCAGCATTTT. Translated, it gives CASSQERQGGNQPQHF.

The chain combines TRBV2 with TRBJ1-1; D not certain. The ends were cut back, 8 bases at V and 9 bases at J, with 13 bases in the middle. Germline V CDR1 and CDR2: SNHLY, FYNNEI. The CDR3 runs 11 residues. The CDR3: CASSTEVKAFF. CDR3 bases: TGTGCCAGCTCAACAGAAGTTAAAGCTTTCTTT.

This clone showed up just once. The chain joins TRBV7-2 to TRBJ1-5; the D gene is possibly TRBD1 (5 bases). CDR1 is SGHTA and CDR2 is FQGNSA in the germline V gene. The CDR3 covers 15 residues. V shed 1 base and J shed 1 base, with 8 bases lying between them. CDR3 sequence reads: CASSLVGDSNQPQHF. CDR3 DNA: TGTGCCAGCAGCTTAGTGGGGGACAGCAATCAGCCCCAGCATTTT.

This clone occurred once. CDR3: CASSPSLLFGDFGYHELFF. CDR3 nucleotides: TGTGCCAGCTCACCATCTCTCCTTTTCGGTGATTTCGGTTACCATGAGCTGTTTTTT. The gene calls are TRBV18 and TRBJ2-2; D is undetermined. The CDR3 totals 19 residues. Germline V CDR1 and CDR2: KGHSH, LQKENI. V lost 2 bases, J lost 11 bases, and 30 bases lay in between.

The chain couples TRBV15 to TRBJ1-4; TRBD1 matches 9 bases. The CDR3 spans 13 residues. J gave up 4 bases and V 8 bases, and 2 bases lay outside the gene matches. CDR1 is LNHNV and CDR2 is YYDKDF in the germline V gene (reference sequence). CDR3 in amino acids: CATLGQGNEKLFF. The CDR3 DNA reads as TGTGCCACCTTGGGACAGGGTAATGAAAAACTGTTTTTT.

The CDR3 DNA is TGTGCCAGCAGTGAAGCTCGTAAAACTGAAGCTTTCTTT. Protein sequence: CASSEARKTEAFF. J is TRBJ1-1 and V is TRBV2; D remains unclear. This CDR3 comprises 13 residues. V was cut by 0 bases and J by 5 bases, with 7 bases left in between. Germline V gene data show CDR1 as SNHLY and CDR2 as FYNNEI.

The chain joins TRBV20-1 to TRBJ2-3; D remains ambiguous. This CDR3 region has 11 residues. Trimming removed 6 bases at V and 2 bases at J, with 6 bases between. Germline assignment: CDR1 DFQATT and CDR2 SNEGSKA (reference sequence). The CDR3 region is CSAGHTDTQYF. The CDR3 bases are TGCAGTGCCGGGCACACAGATACGCAGTATTTT.

The chain links TRBV27 to TRBJ1-2; 9 nucleotides align to TRBD1. CDR1 and CDR2 (germline): MNHEY, SMNVEV (reference sequence). The CDR3 has 17 amino acids. J gave up 6 bases and V 8 bases, and 19 bases lay outside the gene matches. For the CDR3, the DNA is TGTGCCAGCCATCCTCACTCCCCCGGGACAGGGAAGGATGGCTACACCTTC. It codes for CASHPHSPGTGKDGYTF.

The chain joins TRBV9 to TRBJ2-3; 11 nucleotides match TRBD2. V gave up 3 bases and J gave up 6 bases; unmatched junction bases: 12. This CDR3 has 17 residues. Germline loops: CDR1 SGDLS, CDR2 YYNGEE. The CDR3 reads CASSARLPSGGLDTQYF. Here the CDR3 DNA reads TGTGCCAGCAGCGCCCGTCTACCTAGCGGGGGGTTGGATACGCAGTATTTT.

This chain uses TRBV5-1 with TRBJ2-2, with TRBD1 as a possible D gene (5 bases). The CDR3 is 16 residues long. Germline loops: CDR1 SGHRS, CDR2 YFSETQ. V was shortened by 0 bases and J by 3 bases, with 12 bases between the two germline ends. The CDR3 reads CASSLADSLDTGELFF. The CDR3 coding sequence is TGCGCCAGCAGCTTGGCCGACAGTCTCGACACCGGGGAGCTGTTTTTT.